A single sample gave rise to the 10 T cell receptor beta chains below, sequenced in a study of shared clonotypes between healthy human individuals. The data were produced by immunoSEQ multiplex PCR, yet TCRdb's version contains in-frame clones alone and is incomplete. The sample shows more than 400,000 clones, 81% of them seen only once. Sequenced: PBMCs. The receptors come from a woman aged 35 to 49 in good health. Some clones in this sample may be carry-over from other donors' samples.

The chain uses TRBV7-2 and TRBJ2-1; D perhaps matches TRBD1 (6 bases). The CDR3 contains 14 residues. Trimming cost V 5 bases and J 12 bases, with 20 bases left between them. Germline CDR1 reads SGHTA; CDR2 reads FQGNSA. CDR3 sequence reads: CASSVRDTPGGQFF. CDR3 bases: TGTGCCAGCAGCGTCCGGGACACTCCTGGTGGGCAGTTCTTC.

The chain employs TRBV19 and TRBJ2-1, with D perhaps assigned TRBD1 or TRBD2 (5 bases each). The V end lost 3 bases, the J end lost 6 bases, and 12 bases lay between the germline ends. The CDR3 contains 14 residues. The germline V gene has CDR1 LNHDA and CDR2 SQIVND (reference sequence). CDR3 nucleotide sequence: TGTGCCAGTAGTATGAGAGGGGACCCCAATGAGCAGTTCTTC. This codes for CASSMRGDPNEQFF.

Comments on this clone: A read error likely explains this, since a far larger clone differs by one base. The sample has other DNA sequences that encode this CDR3 too. V gene TRBV30 combines with J gene TRBJ2-7; no reliable D call. Germline CDR1 reads GTSNPN; CDR2 reads SVGIG (reference sequence). Trimming shortened V by 5 bases and J by 3 bases, and 11 bases separated the two germline ends. CDR3 length: 12 amino acids. The CDR3: CAWGRHLYEQYF. For the CDR3, the DNA is TGTGCCTGGGGCCGACACCTCTACGAGCAGTACTTC.

On this clone itself: Within the sample, other DNA sequences also encode this same CDR3. The gene calls are TRBV1 and TRBJ2-7; the D call TRBD1 from the table was never checked on the DNA. TRBV1 is reported as a pseudogene. The CDR3 extends over 14 amino acids. The CDR3 is CTSSPQGTPPEQYF. CDR3 nucleotide sequence: TGCACCAGCAGCCCCCAGGGGACCCCCCCTGAGCAGTACTTC.

About this clone itself: With a far larger clone one base away, a read error is the likely cause. V is TRBV7-7 and J is TRBJ2-7, with D tentatively TRBD2 (6 bases). V was shortened by 5 bases and J by 2 bases, with 10 bases between the two germline ends. Germline V gene sequence: CDR1 SSHAT, CDR2 FNYEAQ (reference sequence). The CDR3 contains 13 residues. The CDR3 region is CASSPGGPYEQYF. DNA of the CDR3: TGTGCCAGCAGCCCCGGAGGGCCCTACGAGCAGTACTTC.

The chain is built from TRBV5-8 and TRBJ2-7; 10 nucleotides agree with TRBD2. Trimming at V came to 4 bases and at J to 5 bases, leaving 15 bases not matched to a gene. Germline V gene sequence: CDR1 SGHTS, CDR2 YDEGEE. This CDR3 region has 17 residues. The CDR3 bases are TGTGCCAGCAGCATAGAACTAGCGGGGAGTGGGAGGGACGAGCAGTACTTC. Translation gives CASSIELAGSGRDEQYF. The whole variable domain, remainder taken from reference TRBV5-8 and TRBJ2-7, is EAGVTQSPTHLIKTRGQQATLRCSPISGHTSVYWYQQALGLGLQFLLWYDEGEERNRGNFPPRFSGRQFPNYSSELNVNALELEDSALYLCASSIELAGSGRDEQYFGPGTRLTVT.

Points on this clone: This likely reflects a read error, since a far larger clone is one base away. The chain combines TRBV11-1 with TRBJ2-5; D is ambiguous. Germline CDR1 reads SGHAT; CDR2 reads FQDESV (reference sequence). This CDR3 is 14 amino acids long. The CDR3 DNA reads TGTGCCTGCAGCTTTTCCGGCGGCCAAGAGACCCAGTACTTC. As protein: CACSFSGGQETQYF.

The chain has TRBV19 and TRBJ2-2, with TRBD2 as a possible D gene (6 bases). The CDR3 sequence is 13 residues long. CDR1 is LNHDA, CDR2 SQIVND, per germline (reference sequence). The CDR3 DNA reads as TGTGTCTCGAACCCGGGAGCGGGCGGGGAGCTGTTTTTT. It translates to CVSNPGAGGELFF.

This chain joins TRBV19 and TRBJ1-5; D unresolved. CDR1 and CDR2 (germline): LNHDA, SQIVND (reference sequence). V lost 4 bases to trimming and J lost 5 bases, with 6 bases between them. CDR3 size: 12 residues. The CDR3 spells CASSTLYQPQHF. CDR3 in DNA: TGTGCCAGTAGTACGTTGTATCAGCCCCAGCATTTT.

The table lists this clone with a few counts. V is TRBV5-5 and J is TRBJ1-2; 8 nucleotides match TRBD1. Per the germline V gene, CDR1 is SGHKS and CDR2 is YYEKEE (reference sequence). The junction had 13 bases not matched to a gene; V was cut back by 4 bases and J by 8 bases. There are 15 residues in the CDR3. The CDR3 reads CASSTSGQGNEGYTF. DNA for the CDR3: TGTGCCAGCAGCACCTCCGGACAGGGCAATGAAGGCTACACCTTC.